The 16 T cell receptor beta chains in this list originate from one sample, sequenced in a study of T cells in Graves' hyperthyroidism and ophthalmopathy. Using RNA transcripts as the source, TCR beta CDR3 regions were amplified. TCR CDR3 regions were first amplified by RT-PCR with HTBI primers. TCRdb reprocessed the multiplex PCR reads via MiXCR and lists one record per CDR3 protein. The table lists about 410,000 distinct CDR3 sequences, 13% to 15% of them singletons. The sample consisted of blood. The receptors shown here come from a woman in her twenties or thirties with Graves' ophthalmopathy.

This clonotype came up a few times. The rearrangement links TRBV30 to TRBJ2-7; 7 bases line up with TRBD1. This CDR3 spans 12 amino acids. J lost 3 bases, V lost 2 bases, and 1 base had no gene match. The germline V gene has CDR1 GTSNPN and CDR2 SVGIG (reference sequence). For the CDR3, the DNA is TGTGCCTGGAGTCCAGGGGGCTACGAGCAGTACTTC. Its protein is CAWSPGGYEQYF.

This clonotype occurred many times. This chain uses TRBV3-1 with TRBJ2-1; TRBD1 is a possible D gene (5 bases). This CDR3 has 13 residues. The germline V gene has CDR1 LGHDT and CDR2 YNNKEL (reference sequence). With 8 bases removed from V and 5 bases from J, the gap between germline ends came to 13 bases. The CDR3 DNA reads TGTGCCAGCGAAAGACAGTCCGACAATGAGCAGTTCTTC. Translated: CASERQSDNEQFF.

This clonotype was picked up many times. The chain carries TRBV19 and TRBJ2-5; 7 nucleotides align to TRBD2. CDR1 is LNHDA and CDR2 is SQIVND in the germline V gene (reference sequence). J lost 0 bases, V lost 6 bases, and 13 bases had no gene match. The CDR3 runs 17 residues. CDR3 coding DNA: TGTGCCAGTAGCTATGCCTTCAGCGGGGACCACCAAGAGACCCAGTACTTC. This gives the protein CASSYAFSGDHQETQYF.

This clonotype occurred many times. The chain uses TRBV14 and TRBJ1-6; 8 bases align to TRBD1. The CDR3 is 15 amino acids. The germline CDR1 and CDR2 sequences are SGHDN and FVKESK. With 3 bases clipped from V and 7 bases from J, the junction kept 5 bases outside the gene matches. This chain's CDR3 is CASSHTGGENSPLHF. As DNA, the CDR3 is TGTGCCAGCAGCCATACAGGGGGTGAAAATTCACCCCTCCACTTT.

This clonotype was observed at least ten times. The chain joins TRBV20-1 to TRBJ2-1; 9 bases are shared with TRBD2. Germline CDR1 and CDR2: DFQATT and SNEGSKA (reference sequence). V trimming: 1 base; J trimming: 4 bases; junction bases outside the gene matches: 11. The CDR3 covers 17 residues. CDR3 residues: CSARAPVAGAVYNEQFF. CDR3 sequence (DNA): TGCAGTGCTAGAGCACCTGTAGCGGGGGCCGTGTACAATGAGCAGTTCTTC.

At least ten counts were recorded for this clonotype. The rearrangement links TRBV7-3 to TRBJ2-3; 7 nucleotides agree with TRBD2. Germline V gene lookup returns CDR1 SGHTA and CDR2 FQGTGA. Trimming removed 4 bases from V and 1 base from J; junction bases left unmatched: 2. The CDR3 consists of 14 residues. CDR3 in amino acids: CASSWGGGTDTQYF. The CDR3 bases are TGTGCCAGCAGCTGGGGGGGTGGCACAGATACGCAGTATTTT.

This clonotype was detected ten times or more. CDR3 residues: CASSMGLAGAGELFF. DNA of the CDR3: TGTGCCAGCAGCATGGGACTAGCGGGGGCCGGGGAGCTGTTTTTT. J is TRBJ2-2 and V is TRBV3-1, with 14 nucleotides matching TRBD2. The length of the CDR3 is 15 residues. From germline, CDR1 is LGHDT and CDR2 YNNKEL (reference sequence). J was trimmed by 6 bases and V by 5 bases; bases with no gene match: 2.

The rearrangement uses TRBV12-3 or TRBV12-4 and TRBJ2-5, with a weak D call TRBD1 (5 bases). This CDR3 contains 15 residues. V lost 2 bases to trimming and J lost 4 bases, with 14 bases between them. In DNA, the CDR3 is TGTGCCAGCAGTTTAATAGAGAATACAGGAGAGACCCAGTACTTC. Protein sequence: CASSLIENTGETQYF.

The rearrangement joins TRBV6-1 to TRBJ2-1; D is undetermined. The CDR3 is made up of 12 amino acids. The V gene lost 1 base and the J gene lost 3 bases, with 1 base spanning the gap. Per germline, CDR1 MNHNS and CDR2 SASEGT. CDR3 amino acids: CASSEVYNEQFF. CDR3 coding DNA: TGTGCCAGCAGTGAAGTCTACAATGAGCAGTTCTTC.

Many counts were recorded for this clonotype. The CDR3 bases are TGTGCCAGCAGTTTGTTAGGGCGTGAGCAGTTCTTC. It translates to CASSLLGREQFF. This chain uses TRBV28 with TRBJ2-1; the D is unclear. Germline V gene lookup returns CDR1 MDHEN and CDR2 SYDVKM. V lost 3 bases and J 9 bases, leaving 9 bases between the germline ends. The CDR3 extends over 12 amino acids.

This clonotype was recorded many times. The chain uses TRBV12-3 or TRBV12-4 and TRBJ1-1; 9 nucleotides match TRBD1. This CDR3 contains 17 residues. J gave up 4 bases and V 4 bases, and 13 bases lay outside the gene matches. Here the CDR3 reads CASSSVTGGAGSTEAFF. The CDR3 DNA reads TGTGCCAGCAGTTCCGTAACAGGGGGCGCGGGGAGCACTGAAGCTTTCTTT.

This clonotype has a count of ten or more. DNA for the CDR3: TGTGCCAGCAGTTTTCTGGATTCACCCCTCCACTTT. Protein sequence: CASSFLDSPLHF. The chain recombines TRBV12-3 or TRBV12-4 with TRBJ1-6, with D unclear. Trimming left V 3 bases short and J 8 bases short, with 5 bases between. The CDR3 spans 12 residues.

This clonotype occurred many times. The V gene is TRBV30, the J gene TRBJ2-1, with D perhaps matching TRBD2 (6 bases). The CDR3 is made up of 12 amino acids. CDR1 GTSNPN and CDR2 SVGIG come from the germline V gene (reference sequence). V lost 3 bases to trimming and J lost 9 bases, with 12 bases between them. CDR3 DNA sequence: TGTGCCTGGAGAATCGGGGGAACTGAGCAGTTCTTC. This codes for CAWRIGGTEQFF.

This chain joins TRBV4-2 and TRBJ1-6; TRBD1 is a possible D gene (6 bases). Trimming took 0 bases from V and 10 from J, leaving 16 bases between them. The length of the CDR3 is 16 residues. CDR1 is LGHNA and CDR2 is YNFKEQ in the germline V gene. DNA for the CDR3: TGTGCCAGCAGCCAAGATTCAATACAGGGACCCTCACCCCTCCACTTT. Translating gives CASSQDSIQGPSPLHF.

CDR3 in amino acids: CASSESGQNTDTQYF. Written as DNA, the CDR3 is TGCGCCAGCAGTGAATCGGGACAGAACACAGATACGCAGTATTTT. The chain uses TRBV10-1 and TRBJ2-3; 7 bases are a match to TRBD1. CDR3 size: 15 residues. Germline assignment: CDR1 WNHNN and CDR2 SYGVQD (reference sequence). J gave up 2 bases and V 3 bases, and 5 bases lay outside the gene matches.

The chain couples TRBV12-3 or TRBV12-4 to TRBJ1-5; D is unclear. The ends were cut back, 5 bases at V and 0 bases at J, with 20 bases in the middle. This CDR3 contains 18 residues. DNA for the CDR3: TGTGCCAGCAGTCCGCGACCGGGGTCAATCGATAGCAATCAGCCCCAGCATTTT. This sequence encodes CASSPRPGSIDSNQPQHF.